The source of this TCR beta chain is a study of CDR3 diversity in severe acne. TCRdb independently ran MiXCR on the PCR reads; one entry per CDR3 protein. The sample includes 84,000 or so distinct CDR3 sequences, 45% to 55% of them seen just once. Specimen: blood. The clonotype was recovered from a male donor in good health, serving as a control.

The CDR3 DNA sequence: TGCGCCAGCAGCCCCGGGACTAGCGGTACCGGGGAGCTGTTTTTT. This encodes CASSPGTSGTGELFF. V is TRBV5-1 and J is TRBJ2-2; 11 nucleotides match TRBD2. Germline V gives CDR1 SGHRS, CDR2 YFSETQ. V gave up 4 bases and J gave up 5 bases; unmatched junction bases: 4. CDR3 length: 15 amino acids.